This T cell receptor (beta chain) stems from a study of response to subunit inactivated influenza vaccine. Study conclusions and caveats: Authors suggested few new T cells are recruited by each seasonal influenza vaccination.

This CDR3 is 13 amino acids long. Trimming removed 1 base from V and 5 bases from J, with 11 bases in between. Germline lookup yields CDR1 GTSNPN and CDR2 SVGIG (reference sequence). TCRdb reprocessed the RT-PCR reads with MiXCR, giving one entry per CDR3 protein. The sample gives a few hundred thousand distinct CDR3 sequences, just over 20% of which show up once; 10% is in the top ten. Concerning this clonotype: Antigen unknown.

The J gene is TRBJ1-2, the V gene TRBV30; a possible D gene is TRBD1 (6 bases). The sequence was obtained from a man between 50 and 69 years old who received an inactivated influenza vaccine. Sequenced material: PBMCs from blood, taken about 20 months after vaccination. The CDR3, as DNA: TGTGCCTGGAGTGCCCCAGGGGATTATGGCTACACCTTC. Protein: CAWSAPGDYGYTF.